This T cell receptor (beta chain) was identified in a study of shared clonotypes between healthy human individuals. Germline V gene lookup returns CDR1 SNHLY and CDR2 FYNNEI. Germline trimming cut 4 bases from V and 5 bases from J; bases unmatched to any gene: 7. The CDR3 runs to 14 residues. Study processing details: ImmunoSEQ gave junction-only sequences without quality scores, so filtering differed. Sequencing was performed with immunoSEQ multiplex PCR; in TCRdb, only in-frame clones are kept and a portion is missing. Clonal size and the V and J genes are those of that table, whereas D and trimming came from the DNA. The table has about 1.5 million clones, nearly 99% seen once.

The specimen sequenced was naive CD4+ T cells sorted from blood. Stated subset: CD45RA+ positively selected. This clonotype originated in a man aged 25-40 years in good health. This rearrangement joins TRBV2 to TRBJ2-7; 8 bases map to TRBD1. CDR3 region: CASSGWTGRNEQYF. CDR3 in DNA: TGTGCCAGCAGTGGCTGGACAGGGCGTAACGAGCAGTACTTC.